The text below deals with one TCR beta chain. No antigen is known for it. An end of the junction differs from the germline gene, which may be a read error. This entry comes from a study of tumor and adjacent non-tumor tissue in lung cancer. RNA was extracted from bulk tissue without any cell sorting. This non-tumor lung sample came from over 3 cm beyond the tumor edge. General observations from the study: TCR diversity was significantly greater in tumor than normal lung tissue.

The germline gives CDR1 MNHNY, CDR2 SVGAGI (reference sequence). This CDR3 spans 14 amino acids. TCRbeta libraries were built with three rounds of nested PCR, modified from ARM-PCR. Each CDR3 protein is one row after TCRdb ran MiXCR on the multiplex PCR reads. The sample carries 90,000 to 100,000 distinct CDR3 sequences, 75% to 90% recorded once. This chain joins TRBV6-6 and TRBJ1-1, with D hard to call. The TCR was taken from a man in his sixties with small cell lung cancer. Material: distant non-tumor lung tissue. CDR3 in amino acids: CASSLADTNTEAVF. DNA for the CDR3: TGTGCCAGCAGTCTGGCAGACACCAACACTGAAGCTGTCTTT.